This TCR beta chain was retrieved from a study of OX40 agonist ivuxolimab in advanced cancers. In the study overall: The mean age was roughly 60 years, ranging from roughly 23 to 79, with less than 90% of participants male.

The CDR3 extends over 13 amino acids. V was cut by 4 bases and J by 1 base, with 9 bases left in between. Germline CDR1 is SGDLS and CDR2 is YYNGEE. Using immunoSEQ multiplex PCR, the repertoire was profiled, and TCRdb retains in-frame clones only, with some absent. The data contain about 13,000 clones, under 90% of them singletons. Relative to its sample, this clone is medium-sized. Its antigen is still unknown. Study-wide findings and caveats: The antigens recognized by the expanded peripheral T cells, that is their antigen specificity, were not determined.

Source: CD4+ or CD8+ T cells sorted from blood, taken in a trial of the OX40 agonist ivuxolimab. This TCR was sampled from an adult with an advanced solid tumor such as melanoma, head and neck, liver or kidney cancer. The chain carries TRBV9 and TRBJ2-7; a possible D gene is TRBD1 (5 bases). This CDR3 reads CASSSTASYEQYF. DNA of the CDR3: TGTGCCAGCAGCTCGACAGCTTCCTACGAGCAGTACTTC.